The source of this T cell receptor (beta chain) is a study of blood T cell repertoires in COVID-19 (TCRdb year 2020). Notes on the research overall: The collaborator samples originated in the United States, Italy and Spain and spanned the acute and convalescent phases of COVID-19. The material from the prospective study consisted of cDNA or gDNA derived from T cells, B-cell-depleted T cells, or PBMCs. Deeply sampled blood TCRbeta repertoires from subjects exposed to, actively infected with, or recovered from COVID-19 were included in the dataset. The repertoires were released in a freely available public database meant as a resource for research on the immune response to SARS-CoV-2. Samples were obtained from the ongoing ImmuneRACE study (first 160 participants) and from 950 to 1,500 subjects provided by 6 global collaborators. The sample metadata nearly always contained a de-identified subject ID, COVID-19 status, age in years and sex. HLA class I and class II types, where available, came from metadata supplied by the sample provider rather than from assay-based typing.

V is cut back by 2 bases and J by 1 base, with 14 bases in the junction unmatched. The CDR3 numbers 18 residues from cysteine through phenylalanine. The read is trimmed to its CDR3 DNA, 54 bases read in frame from base 1. Taken from the germline V gene (reference sequence), the CDR1 and CDR2 loops are LNHDA and SQIVND. The immunoSEQ Assay, a bias-controlled multiplex PCR, was used to amplify TCRbeta CDR3 regions from genomic DNA. In the source study's methods: The number of nucleated cells in each sample was estimated from the amplification of reference gene primers within the assay. Sequence reads were collapsed and filtered to measure the absolute abundance of every unique TCRbeta CDR3 rearrangement. For each sample, productive Simpson clonality was calculated as the square root of Simpson's diversity index across productive rearrangements. TCRdb holds this immuneACCESS table with in-frame rearrangements only. Some clones are missing; in checked studies, unresolved V genes explain under half, and the rest has no known cause. V, J and clone size reflect that table, while D and trimming were determined from the DNA. The sample data list over 150,000 clones, and around 83% of these were observed just once. Roughly 12% of the sample is in the top ten clones.

One collaborating source in Seattle enrolled patients while the patients were actively infected and followed the patients over time throughout the course of disease. Each collaborating institution followed its own protocols to collect whole blood in K2EDTA tubes. For TCRbeta analysis, collaborator samples were shipped as frozen whole blood, as isolated PBMCs, or as DNA extracted from either sample type. Overall study results and their limits: The quantity of clinical and demographic metadata differed by source and by participant and was supplied without curation.

Of note for this clone: What antigen it recognizes has not been identified. Base quality data are lacking; no much larger clone is found one base away.

The TCR originated in a woman aged 55 to 70 with COVID-19, enrolled during active disease. The chain is assembled from TRBV19 and TRBJ2-7; 7 of the junction bases match TRBD1. Sequenced: peripheral blood. The DNA sequence follows: TGTGCCAGTAGTATACGGTATAGGGACAGAGACGTTTCCTACGAGCAGTACTTC. This encodes CASSIRYRDRDVSYEQYF.